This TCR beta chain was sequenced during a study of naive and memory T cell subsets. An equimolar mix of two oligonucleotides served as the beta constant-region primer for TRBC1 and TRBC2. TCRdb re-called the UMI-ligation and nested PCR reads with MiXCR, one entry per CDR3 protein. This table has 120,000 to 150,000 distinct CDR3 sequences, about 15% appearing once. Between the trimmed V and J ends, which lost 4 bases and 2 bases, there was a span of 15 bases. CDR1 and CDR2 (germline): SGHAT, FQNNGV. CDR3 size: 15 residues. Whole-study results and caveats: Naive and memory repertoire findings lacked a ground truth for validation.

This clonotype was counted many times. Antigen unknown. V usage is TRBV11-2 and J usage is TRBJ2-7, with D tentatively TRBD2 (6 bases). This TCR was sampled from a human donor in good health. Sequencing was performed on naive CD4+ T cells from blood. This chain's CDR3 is CASSSGLAGPYEQYF. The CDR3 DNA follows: TGTGCCAGCAGCTCGGGACTTGCCGGTCCCTACGAGCAGTACTTC.